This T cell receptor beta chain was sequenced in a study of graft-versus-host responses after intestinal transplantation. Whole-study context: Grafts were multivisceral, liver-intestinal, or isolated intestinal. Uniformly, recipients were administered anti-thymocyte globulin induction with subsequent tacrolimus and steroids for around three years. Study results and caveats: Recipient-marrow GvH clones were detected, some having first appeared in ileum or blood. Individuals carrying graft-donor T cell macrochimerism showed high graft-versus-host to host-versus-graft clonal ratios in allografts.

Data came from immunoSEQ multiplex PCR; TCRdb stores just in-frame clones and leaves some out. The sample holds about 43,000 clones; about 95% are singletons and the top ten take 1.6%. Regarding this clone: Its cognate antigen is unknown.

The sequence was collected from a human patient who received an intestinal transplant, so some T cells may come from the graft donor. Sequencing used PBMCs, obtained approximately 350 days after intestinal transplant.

CDR3 bases: TGTGCCAGCAGCCGTGGGACTAGCCCGGCAGATACGCAGTATTTT. Translation: CASSRGTSPADTQYF. This chain joins TRBV7-3 and TRBJ2-3, with 9 nucleotides matching TRBD2. CDR3 size: 15 residues. J was trimmed by 4 bases and V by 5 bases; bases with no gene match: 7. Germline values: CDR1 SGHTA, CDR2 FQGTGA.